The 4 T cell receptor beta chains given below trace back to one sample, sequenced in a study of cytomegalovirus exposure and HLA in healthy donors. Use of 60 Vbeta and 13 Jbeta primers characterized the PCR. The method was immunoSEQ multiplex PCR; TCRdb's version includes in-frame clones alone and lacks a portion of them. The top ten hold 5% to 6% of the sample, which has 200,000 to 250,000 clones, about 80% seen once. The sample consisted of PBMCs. Receptors were obtained from a woman in her 40s in good health and CMV-seropositive.

The J gene is TRBJ1-2, the V gene TRBV5-6; D remains ambiguous. CDR3 size: 11 residues. The ends were cut back, 3 bases at V and 7 bases at J, with 7 bases in the middle. CDR1 and CDR2 (germline): SGHDT, YYEEEE. Here the CDR3 DNA reads TGTGCCAGCAGCTGGGGAGCTGGCTACACCTTC. It yields the protein CASSWGAGYTF.

V usage is TRBV19 and J usage is TRBJ1-4; D remains unclear. Trimming took 7 bases from V and 0 from J, leaving 9 bases between them. The V gene's germline CDR1 is LNHDA and CDR2 SQIVND (reference sequence). The CDR3 extends over 14 amino acids. The CDR3 nucleotides are TGTGCCAGTACTATGGGCGCAACTAATGAAAAACTGTTTTTT. Its protein product is CASTMGATNEKLFF.

This clone was counted once. V and J are TRBV7-3 and TRBJ1-2; 11 bases agree with TRBD1. The trim removed 2 bases at V and 10 bases at J, leaving 9 bases unmatched. The CDR3 loop spans 15 amino acids. Germline CDR1 is SGHTA and CDR2 is FQGTGA. The CDR3 sequence: CASSLGGTGGLDYTF. The DNA for the CDR3 is TGTGCCAGCAGCTTAGGTGGGACAGGGGGTCTTGACTACACCTTC.

The chain combines TRBV7-2 with TRBJ2-3, with D possibly being TRBD1 (5 bases). V dropped 2 bases and J dropped 5 bases, with 14 bases sitting between them. The CDR3 contains 15 residues. Germline CDR1 SGHTA, CDR2 FQGNSA. CDR3 sequence reads: CASSLLGATGDTQYF. The DNA of the CDR3 is TGTGCCAGCAGCTTACTTGGGGCAACAGGAGATACGCAGTATTTT.